Listed below are T cell receptor beta chains from one sample, sequenced in a study of beta chain features in type 1 diabetes. Produced via immunoSEQ multiplex PCR; TCRdb's table is partial and in-frame only. The table lists around 240,000 clones, roughly 9.6% of them singletons. What was sequenced was naive CD4+ T cells from blood. These receptor sequences come from a woman aged 18 to 35 in good health. CDR3s include the opening cysteine and the closing phenylalanine or tryptophan. The order of the fields is clone size, CDR3 length, J gene, D gene, V gene, CDR3 protein, CDR3 DNA. The D gene is left open where the match is weak. Rows give clone size only sometimes, using once, few, many, or a class for an expanded clone.

- 13 TRBJ2-1 - TRBV27 CASSSTGRNEQFF TGTGCCAGCAGCTCCACAGGGCGTAATGAGCAGTTCTTC
- 13 TRBJ1-3 - TRBV29-1 CSVEFSSGNTIYF TGCAGCGTTGAATTTAGTTCTGGAAACACCATATATTTT
few 12 TRBJ1-1 - TRBV7-9 CASSVSSTEAFF TGTGCCAGCAGCGTAAGTAGCACTGAAGCTTTCTTT
- 15 TRBJ2-1 TRBD2 TRBV14 CASSPRGGFYNEQFF TGTGCCAGCAGCCCGCGGGGGGGTTTTTACAATGAGCAGTTCTTC
- 12 TRBJ2-7 - TRBV5-6 CASSLTGNEQYF TGTGCCAGCAGCCTTACAGGGAACGAGCAGTACTTC
- 15 TRBJ2-7 - TRBV15 CATSRGVGSGDEQYF TGTGCCACCAGCAGAGGTGTAGGATCAGGGGACGAGCAGTACTTC
- 14 TRBJ1-5 - TRBV6-1 CASRMGAAEQPQHF TGTGCCAGCAGGATGGGTGCGGCCGAACAGCCCCAGCATTTT
few 16 TRBJ2-7 - TRBV6-1 CASSEGTLRSSYEQYF TGTGCCAGCAGTGAAGGGACACTCAGGAGCTCCTACGAGCAGTACTTC
few 14 TRBJ1-2 - TRBV2 CASSEDGGTGGYTF TGTGCCAGCAGTGAAGATGGGGGGACGGGTGGCTACACCTTC
few 18 TRBJ2-1 TRBD2 TRBV5-1 CASSLGTSGRGSYNEQFF TGCGCCAGCAGCCTCGGGACTAGCGGGAGGGGATCCTACAATGAGCAGTTCTTC
- 15 TRBJ1-5 TRBD1 TRBV2 CASTGTGGGNQPQHF TGTGCCAGCACCGGGACAGGGGGCGGCAATCAGCCCCAGCATTTT
- 13 TRBJ2-5 TRBD1 TRBV7-2 CASSLGQGETQYF TGTGCCAGCAGCCTCGGACAGGGAGAGACCCAGTACTTC
- 17 TRBJ2-5 TRBD2 TRBV5-6 CASSWGGRGSYGETQYF TGTGCCAGCAGCTGGGGCGGGCGGGGGTCGTATGGGGAGACCCAGTACTTC
few 15 TRBJ2-1 TRBD2 TRBV5-4 CASTLGGRGLNEQFF TGTGCCAGCACCCTAGGAGGGAGGGGTCTAAATGAGCAGTTCTTC
- 14 TRBJ2-7 - TRBV18 CASSPRRGLYEQYF TGTGCCAGCTCACCACGGCGGGGGCTGTACGAGCAGTACTTC
few 13 TRBJ2-3 TRBD2 TRBV6-5 CASSYRGGDTQYF TGTGCCAGCAGCTACCGCGGGGGAGATACGCAGTATTTT
few 15 TRBJ1-5 TRBD1 TRBV9 CASSAGTGANQPQHF TGTGCCAGCAGCGCGGGGACAGGTGCTAATCAGCCCCAGCATTTT
- 15 TRBJ1-4 TRBD1 TRBV27 CASSPGTGAGEKLFF TGTGCCAGCAGTCCCGGGACAGGGGCGGGAGAAAAACTGTTTTTT
few 16 TRBJ2-6 - TRBV30 CAWSEGHRSGANVLTF TGTGCCTGGAGTGAGGGGCATCGCTCTGGGGCCAACGTCCTGACTTTC
- 15 TRBJ1-2 TRBD1 TRBV15 CATSRQGALNYGYTF TGTGCCACCAGCAGACAGGGGGCGCTTAACTATGGCTACACCTTC
- 16 TRBJ2-5 - TRBV4-1 CASSQQARTVQETQYF TGCGCCAGCAGCCAGCAAGCAAGGACAGTCCAAGAGACCCAGTACTTC
many 13 TRBJ2-7 - TRBV5-4 CASSPTRAEEQYF TGTGCCAGCAGCCCAACCAGGGCCGAGGAGCAGTACTTC
few 15 TRBJ2-2 TRBD1 TRBV14 CASSPHRGRTGELFF TGTGCCAGCAGCCCCCACAGGGGGCGGACCGGGGAGCTGTTTTTT
- 18 TRBJ1-5 - TRBV7-9 CASSLEEWAGDSNQPQHF TGTGCCAGCAGCTTAGAGGAATGGGCAGGGGACAGCAATCAGCCCCAGCATTTT
few 16 TRBJ1-1 - TRBV13 CASSLTGLGPDTEAFF TGTGCCAGCAGCTTAACAGGGTTGGGGCCGGACACTGAAGCTTTCTTT
- 14 TRBJ1-5 TRBD1 TRBV30 CAWRGTGSNQPQHF TGTGCCTGGAGGGGGACAGGGTCGAATCAGCCCCAGCATTTT
- 15 TRBJ1-3 - TRBV6-1 CASSESWALGNTIYF TGTGCCAGCAGTGAAAGCTGGGCTCTTGGAAACACCATATATTTT
- 14 TRBJ2-3 - TRBV5-6 CASSPGGYSDTQYF TGTGCCAGCAGCCCTGGCGGGTATTCGGATACGCAGTATTTT
- 14 TRBJ2-1 TRBD1 TRBV4-1 CASSQLGTGNEQFF TGCGCCAGCAGCCAACTTGGGACAGGTAACGAGCAGTTCTTC
- 19 TRBJ2-3 TRBD2 TRBV28 CASSPGLAGGPKITDTQYF TGTGCCAGCAGCCCTGGACTAGCGGGGGGGCCCAAGATCACAGATACGCAGTATTTT
- 16 TRBJ2-7 TRBD2 TRBV11-3 CASSRTSGSSLGEQYF TGTGCCAGCAGCAGAACCAGCGGGAGCTCTCTCGGCGAGCAGTACTTC
- 13 TRBJ2-3 - TRBV5-1 CASSLAAADTQYF TGCGCCAGCAGCTTGGCCGCGGCAGATACGCAGTATTTT
- 14 TRBJ2-1 TRBD2 TRBV5-1 CASTPTSANNEQFF TGCGCCAGTACCCCGACTAGCGCAAACAATGAGCAGTTCTTC
few 17 TRBJ2-3 TRBD2 TRBV18 CASSLTGTSTRADTQYF TGTGCCAGCTCCCTCACTGGGACTAGCACTAGGGCAGATACGCAGTATTTT
few 14 TRBJ2-3 TRBD2 TRBV5-1 CASSHGTSGITQYF TGCGCCAGCAGCCACGGGACTAGCGGGATTACGCAGTATTTT
- 14 TRBJ2-7 - TRBV25-1 CASRPPGQHYEQYF TGTGCCAGCAGGCCACCGGGACAACACTACGAGCAGTACTTC
many 12 TRBJ2-5 - TRBV28 CASSPQQETQYF TGTGCCAGCAGTCCTCAGCAAGAGACCCAGTACTTC
- 16 TRBJ1-5 TRBD1 TRBV27 CASTDPSGGSIKPQHF TGTGCCAGCACTGACCCCTCAGGGGGCTCAATCAAGCCCCAGCATTTT
- 13 TRBJ2-1 TRBD2 TRBV5-1 CASSLKAGGEQFF TGCGCCAGCAGCTTGAAAGCGGGAGGTGAGCAGTTCTTC
- 13 TRBJ1-1 - TRBV30 CAYRWAGNTEAFF TGTGCCTACCGATGGGCAGGTAACACTGAAGCTTTCTTT
few 13 TRBJ2-7 TRBD1 TRBV7-9 CASSLMTGAEQYF TGTGCCAGCAGCTTAATGACAGGGGCCGAGCAGTACTTC
few 13 TRBJ1-6 TRBD1 TRBV25-1 CASSEGTGVTLHF TGTGCCAGCAGTGAGGGGACAGGGGTCACCCTCCACTTT
few 15 TRBJ1-1 TRBD1 TRBV7-3 CASSLRGGTASEAFF TGTGCCAGCAGCTTAAGAGGGGGGACAGCTTCTGAAGCTTTCTTT